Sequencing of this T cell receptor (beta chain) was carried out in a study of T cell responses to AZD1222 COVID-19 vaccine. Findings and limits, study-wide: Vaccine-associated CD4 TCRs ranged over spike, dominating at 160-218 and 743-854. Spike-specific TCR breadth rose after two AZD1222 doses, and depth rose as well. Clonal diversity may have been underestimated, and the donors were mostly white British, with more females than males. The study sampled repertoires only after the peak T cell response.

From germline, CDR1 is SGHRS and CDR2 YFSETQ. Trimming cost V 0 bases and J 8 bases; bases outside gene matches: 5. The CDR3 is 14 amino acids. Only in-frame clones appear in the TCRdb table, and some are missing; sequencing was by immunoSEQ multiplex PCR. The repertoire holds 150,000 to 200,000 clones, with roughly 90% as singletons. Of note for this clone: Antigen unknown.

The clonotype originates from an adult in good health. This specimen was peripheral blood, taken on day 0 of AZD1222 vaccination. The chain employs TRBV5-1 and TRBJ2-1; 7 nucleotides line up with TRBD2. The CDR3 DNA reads TGCGCCAGCAGCTTGGGGGGACTAAAAGATGAGCAGTTCTTC. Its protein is CASSLGGLKDEQFF.